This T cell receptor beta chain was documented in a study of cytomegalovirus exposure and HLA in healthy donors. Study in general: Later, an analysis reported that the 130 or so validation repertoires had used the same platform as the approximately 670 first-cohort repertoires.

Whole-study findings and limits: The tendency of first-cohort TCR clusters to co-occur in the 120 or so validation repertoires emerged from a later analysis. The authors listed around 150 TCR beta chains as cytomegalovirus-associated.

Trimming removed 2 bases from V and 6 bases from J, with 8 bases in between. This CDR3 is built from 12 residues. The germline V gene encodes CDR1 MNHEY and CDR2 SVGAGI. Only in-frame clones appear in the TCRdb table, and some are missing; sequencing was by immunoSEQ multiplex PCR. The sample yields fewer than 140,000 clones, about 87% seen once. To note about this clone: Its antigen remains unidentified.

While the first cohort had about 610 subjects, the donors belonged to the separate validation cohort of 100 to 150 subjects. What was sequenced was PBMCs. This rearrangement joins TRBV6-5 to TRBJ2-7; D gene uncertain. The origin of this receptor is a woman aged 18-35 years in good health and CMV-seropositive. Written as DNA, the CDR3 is TGTGCCAGCAGTTACGCAGGCTCCGAGCAGTACTTC. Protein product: CASSYAGSEQYF.